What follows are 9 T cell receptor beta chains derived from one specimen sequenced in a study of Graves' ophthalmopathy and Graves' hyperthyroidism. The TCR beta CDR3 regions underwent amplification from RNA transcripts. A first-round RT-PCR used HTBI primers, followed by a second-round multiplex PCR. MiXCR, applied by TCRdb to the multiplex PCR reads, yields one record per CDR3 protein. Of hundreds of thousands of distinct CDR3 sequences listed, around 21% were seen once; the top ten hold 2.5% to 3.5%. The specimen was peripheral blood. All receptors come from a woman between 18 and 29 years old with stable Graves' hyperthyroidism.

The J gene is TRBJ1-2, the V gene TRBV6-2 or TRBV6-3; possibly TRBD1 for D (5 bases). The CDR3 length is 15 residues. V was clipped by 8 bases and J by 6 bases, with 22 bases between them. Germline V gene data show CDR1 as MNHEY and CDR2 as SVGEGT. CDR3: CASGEAQGTANGYTF. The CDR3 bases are TGTGCCAGCGGAGAGGCACAAGGGACGGCCAATGGCTACACCTTC.

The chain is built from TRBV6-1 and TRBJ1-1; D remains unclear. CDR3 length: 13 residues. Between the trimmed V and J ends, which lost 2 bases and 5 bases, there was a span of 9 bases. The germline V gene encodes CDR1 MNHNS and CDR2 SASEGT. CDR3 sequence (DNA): TGTGCCAGCAGTGAAAGTTTAGCGACTGAAGCTTTCTTT. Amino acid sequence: CASSESLATEAFF.

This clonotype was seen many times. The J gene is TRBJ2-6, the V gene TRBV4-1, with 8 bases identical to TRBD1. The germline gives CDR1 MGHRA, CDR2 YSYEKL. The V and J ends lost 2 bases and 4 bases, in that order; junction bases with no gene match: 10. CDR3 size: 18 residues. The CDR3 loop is CASSQPGQAPRGANVLTF. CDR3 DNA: TGCGCCAGCAGCCAACCGGGACAGGCTCCGCGGGGGGCCAACGTCCTGACTTTC.

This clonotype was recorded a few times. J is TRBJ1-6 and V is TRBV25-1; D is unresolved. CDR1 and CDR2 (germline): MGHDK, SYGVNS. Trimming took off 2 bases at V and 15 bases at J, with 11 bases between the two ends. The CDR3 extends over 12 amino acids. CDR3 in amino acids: CASSEDLRYLHF. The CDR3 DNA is TGTGCCAGCAGTGAAGATCTACGCTACCTCCACTTT.

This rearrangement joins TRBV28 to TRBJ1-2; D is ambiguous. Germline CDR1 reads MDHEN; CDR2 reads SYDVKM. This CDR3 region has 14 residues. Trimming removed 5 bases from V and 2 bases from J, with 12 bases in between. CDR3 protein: CASSPDTHNYGYTF. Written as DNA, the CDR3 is TGTGCCAGCAGTCCCGACACACACAACTATGGCTACACCTTC.

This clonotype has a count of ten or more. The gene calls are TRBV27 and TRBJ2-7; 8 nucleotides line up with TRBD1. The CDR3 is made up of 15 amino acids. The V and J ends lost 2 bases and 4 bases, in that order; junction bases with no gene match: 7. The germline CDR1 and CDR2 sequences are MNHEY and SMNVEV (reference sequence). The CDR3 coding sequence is TGTGCCAGCAGTTTACTACAGGGGGTTGGGTACGAGCAGTACTTC. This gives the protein CASSLLQGVGYEQYF.

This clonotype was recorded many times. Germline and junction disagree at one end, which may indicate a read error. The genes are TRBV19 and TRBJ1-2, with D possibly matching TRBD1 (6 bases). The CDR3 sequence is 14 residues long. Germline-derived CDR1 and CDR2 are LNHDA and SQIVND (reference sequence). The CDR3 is CASSPGHLGYGHTF. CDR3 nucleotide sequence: TGTGCCAGTAGTCCGGGACATCTCGGCTATGGCCACACCTTC.

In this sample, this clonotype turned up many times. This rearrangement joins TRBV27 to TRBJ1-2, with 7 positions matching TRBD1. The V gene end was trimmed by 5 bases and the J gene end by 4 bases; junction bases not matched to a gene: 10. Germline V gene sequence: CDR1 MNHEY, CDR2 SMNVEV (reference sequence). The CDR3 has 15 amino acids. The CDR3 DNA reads TGTGCCAGCAGTCCCCGACAGGGATCCATCTATGGCTACACCTTC. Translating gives CASSPRQGSIYGYTF.

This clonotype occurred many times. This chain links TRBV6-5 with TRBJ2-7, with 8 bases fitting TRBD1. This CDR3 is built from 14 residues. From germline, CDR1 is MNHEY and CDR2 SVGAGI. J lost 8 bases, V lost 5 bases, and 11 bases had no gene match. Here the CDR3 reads CASSRGQGLGKQYF. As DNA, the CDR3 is TGTGCCAGCAGTCGTGGACAGGGTCTTGGTAAGCAGTACTTC.